Below are 8 T cell receptor beta chains sequenced from a single sample in a study of cytomegalovirus exposure and HLA in healthy donors. Repertoires were generated with immunoSEQ multiplex PCR, while TCRdb's copy carries only in-frame clones and drops some. Of 71,000 or so clones in the sample, about 94% were seen once. The specimen was PBMCs. Receptors were obtained from a woman aged 18-30 years in good health and CMV-seronegative.

The genes are TRBV9 and TRBJ2-5; the D is unclear. Deletions cut 0 bases from V and 4 bases from J, with 7 bases between. Looked up from germline, CDR1 is SGDLS and CDR2 is YYNGEE. This CDR3 region has 13 residues. This CDR3 is CASSVATSETQYF. The CDR3 DNA is TGTGCCAGCAGCGTAGCTACTTCAGAGACCCAGTACTTC.

The genes are TRBV5-6 and TRBJ1-1; D gene uncertain. Germline assignment: CDR1 SGHDT and CDR2 YYEEEE. The CDR3 length is 13 residues. Trimming removed 6 bases at V and 11 bases at J, with 20 bases between. In nucleotides, the CDR3 is TGTGCCAGCACCATAGGAGGCGGAGGAGAGGCTTTCTTT. It yields the protein CASTIGGGGEAFF.

The chain employs TRBV19 and TRBJ2-1; TRBD2 matches 8 bases. Trimming took 3 bases from V and 4 from J; bases not matched to a gene: 5. This CDR3 is 15 amino acids long. Germline V gene lookup returns CDR1 LNHDA and CDR2 SQIVND (reference sequence). The CDR3 sequence: CASSIERELYNEQFF. DNA for the CDR3: TGTGCCAGTAGTATTGAGCGGGAGCTTTACAATGAGCAGTTCTTC.

The rearrangement uses TRBV14 and TRBJ2-3; 7 nucleotides line up with TRBD1. Losses at the gene ends were 4 bases for V and 2 bases for J; bases not matched to a gene: 9. CDR1 and CDR2 from the germline V gene are SGHDN and FVKESK. The CDR3 length is 16 residues. The CDR3 here is CASSLGTAKFTDTQYF. For the CDR3, the DNA is TGTGCCAGCAGCCTCGGGACAGCTAAATTCACAGATACGCAGTATTTT.

A remark on this clone: The sample has other DNA sequences that encode this CDR3 too. CDR3 amino acids: CASSPLYEQYF. Written as DNA, the CDR3 is TGTGCCAGCAGCCCCTTATACGAGCAGTACTTC. The V call is TRBV7-2, the J call TRBJ2-7; the D is unclear. This CDR3 region has 11 residues. Germline V CDR1 and CDR2: SGHTA, FQGNSA. The V end lost 5 bases, the J end lost 4 bases, and 6 bases lay between the germline ends.

This chain links TRBV30 with TRBJ1-2; a weak D match, TRBD1 (5 bases). The germline gives CDR1 GTSNPN, CDR2 SVGIG (reference sequence). The CDR3 has 12 amino acids. Trimming pared 4 bases from V and 4 bases from J, leaving 10 bases between. CDR3 sequence (DNA): TGTGCCTGGATCAGCCAGGGCTATGGCTACACCTTC. Translating it yields CAWISQGYGYTF. The complete variable domain, with remaining parts taken from reference TRBV30 and TRBJ1-2, reads SQTIHQWPATLVQPVGSPLSLECTVEGTSNPNLYWYRQAAGRGLQLLFYSVGIGQISSEVPQNLSASRPQDRQFILSSKKLLLSDSGFYLCAWISQGYGYTFGSGTRLTVV.

The chain has TRBV21-1 and TRBJ2-2; the table gives TRBD1 as D, unverified against the DNA. TRBV21-1 is termed a pseudogene. The CDR3 length is 15 residues. CDR3 sequence reads: CASSKFWDITGELFF. The CDR3 bases are TGTGCCAGCAGCAAATTCTGGGACATCACCGGGGAGCTGTTTTTT.

This clone is a singleton in its sample. The rearrangement uses TRBV14 and TRBJ2-5; possibly TRBD2 for D (7 bases). CDR3 length: 14 amino acids. Germline V gene data show CDR1 as SGHDN and CDR2 as FVKESK. V was pared by 4 bases and J by 7 bases, with 16 bases between. DNA for the CDR3: TGTGCCAGCAGCCGAAGCGGGACACAACGGACCCAGTACTTC. It encodes CASSRSGTQRTQYF.